A selection of T cell receptor beta chains follows, all from one sample in a study of regulatory T cells in long-lasting Graves disease. One entry per CDR3 protein, called by TCRdb with MiXCR from the multiplex PCR reads. The sample lists about 340,000 distinct CDR3 sequences, about 20% occurring once. Source: peripheral blood mononuclear cells (PBMCs), taken when the disease was refractory, from a patient treated with antithyroid drugs. Every receptor here comes from a female donor with Graves disease. CDR3s include the opening cysteine and the closing phenylalanine or tryptophan. The D gene is left open where the match is weak. Some rows mark clone size as missing; the rest say once, few, many or name a class of expanded clone.

j_gene	d_gene	abundance	v_gene	CDR3nt	CDR3aa
TRBJ1-5	-	many	TRBV15	TGTGCCACCAGCAGAGATGCCGCGGGCTCGCGGCCCCAGCATTTT	CATSRDAAGSRPQHF
TRBJ1-5	-	-	TRBV19	TGTGCCAGTAGGGCACCTTACAATCAGCCCCAGCATTTT	CASRAPYNQPQHF
TRBJ1-2	-	many	TRBV12-3/TRBV12-4	TGTGCCAGCAGTTTAGCCGGGAAATATGGCTACACCTTC	CASSLAGKYGYTF
TRBJ2-2	-	-	TRBV4-1	TGCGCCAGCAGCCAAGTTCCCCTCCTAAGGGGGAACACCGGGGGGCTGTTTTTT	CASSQVPLLRGNTGGLFF
TRBJ1-4	-	many	TRBV19	TGTGCCAGTAGTCCGAGGGCAGCAAGAGAGAGTGAAAAACTGTTTTTT	CASSPRAARESEKLFF
TRBJ1-2	TRBD1	few	TRBV29-1	TGCAGCGTTGAAGACACAGGGGGCGGCTATGGCTACACCTTC	CSVEDTGGGYGYTF
TRBJ1-1	-	few	TRBV7-9	TGTGCCAGCAGCTTAACCTACAGGGAGAACACTGAAGCTTTCTTT	CASSLTYRENTEAFF
TRBJ2-7	TRBD2	few	TRBV6-5	TGTGCCAGCAGTTACGGACGGCGCGGGAGAGACGAGCAGTACTTC	CASSYGRRGRDEQYF
TRBJ1-1	TRBD1	-	TRBV15	TGTGCCACCAGCAGAGACCGACAGGGGAGGAACACTGAAGCTTTCTTT	CATSRDRQGRNTEAFF
TRBJ1-5	-	few	TRBV16	TGTGCCAGCAGCCAATGGAGGCTAAATCAAGGTCAGCCCCAGCATTTT	CASSQWRLNQGQPQHF
TRBJ2-3	-	few	TRBV29-1	TGCAGCGTTGATGTGGGCGAAAGGCAGTATTTT	CSVDVGERQYF
TRBJ2-7	-	many	TRBV12-3/TRBV12-4	TGTGCCAGCAGTTTCGGCGGCCCGTACGAGCAGTACTTC	CASSFGGPYEQYF
TRBJ2-7	TRBD2	many	TRBV29-1	TGCAGCGTGCTAGCGGGAGCAGGCTACGAGCAGTACTTC	CSVLAGAGYEQYF
TRBJ2-7	-	-	TRBV7-2	TGTGCCAGCAGCTTAAATGGTCCGAACTCCTACGAGCAGTACTTC	CASSLNGPNSYEQYF
TRBJ1-2	TRBD1	many	TRBV12-3/TRBV12-4	TGTGCCAGCAGTTTCCGACGACAGGGGGCCGGTGGCTACACCTTC	CASSFRRQGAGGYTF
TRBJ2-5	TRBD2	-	TRBV7-6	TGTGCCAGCAGCTTAAGCGCTCTGGGCGGGAGAGAGACCCAGTACTTC	CASSLSALGGRETQYF
TRBJ2-1	TRBD1	-	TRBV24-1	TGTGCCACCAGTGAACCTACACCAGGGGGCCGTACCTACAATGAGCAGTTCTTC	CATSEPTPGGRTYNEQFF
TRBJ2-2	TRBD1	-	TRBV3-1	TGTGCCAGCAGCCAAAATACAGGGGCCCCCGGGGAGCTGTTTTTT	CASSQNTGAPGELFF
TRBJ2-7	-	few	TRBV11-3	TGTGCCAGCAGCTTAGTTACTTGGTCAGGGCACTCCTACGAGCAGTACTTC	CASSLVTWSGHSYEQYF
TRBJ2-2	-	-	TRBV4-2	TGTGCCAGCAGCCGAGGACAGACCACCGGGGAGCTGTTTTTT	CASSRGQTTGELFF
TRBJ2-7	TRBD2	-	TRBV20-1	TGCAGTGCTAGAGATCGGCCTAGCGGGAGTTGGTACGAGCAGTACTTC	CSARDRPSGSWYEQYF
TRBJ1-5	-	-	TRBV19	TGTGCCAGTAGTACCCGGGGGACAAGCAATCAGCCCCAGCATTTT	CASSTRGTSNQPQHF
TRBJ2-1	-	-	TRBV7-9	TGTGCCAGCAGCCTAACCGACTCGGGGAATGAGCAGTTCTTC	CASSLTDSGNEQFF
TRBJ1-5	-	many	TRBV30	TGTGCCTGGACCAATGGCGGTCTCAATCAGCCCCAGCATTTT	CAWTNGGLNQPQHF
TRBJ1-1	-	-	TRBV7-2	TGTGCCAGCAGCTCATACGGGGTCGGGATCAACACTGAAGCTTTCTTT	CASSSYGVGINTEAFF
TRBJ1-2	-	few	TRBV4-3	TGCGCCAGCAGCCAAGGGGGGACGGCTTATGGCTACACCTTC	CASSQGGTAYGYTF
TRBJ1-3	-	-	TRBV7-2	TGTGCCAGCAGTTTTACAGGGATCCTCTCTGGAAACACCATATATTTT	CASSFTGILSGNTIYF
TRBJ2-2	-	-	TRBV10-2	TGCGCCAGCAGGAGTTTCAGAACCTCGAACACCGGGGAGCTGTTTTTT	CASRSFRTSNTGELFF
TRBJ1-5	TRBD1	many	TRBV27	TGTGCCAGCAGTCCAGCACAGGGGCCGGCGCAGCCCCAGCATTTT	CASSPAQGPAQPQHF
TRBJ1-5	-	-	TRBV6-1	TGTGCCAGCAGAGCTGTCCGGGGACGCAATCAGCCCCAGCATTTT	CASRAVRGRNQPQHF
TRBJ1-5	TRBD1	-	TRBV24-1	TGTGCCACCAGTGATTCCGGGACAGGGGGCTGGGGACAGCCCCAGCATTTT	CATSDSGTGGWGQPQHF
TRBJ1-2	-	-	TRBV28	TGTGCCAGCAGTCGATCAGCAAACTCTAATGGCTACACCTTC	CASSRSANSNGYTF
TRBJ1-1	-	many	TRBV7-9	TGTGCCAGCAGCTCCCTCTACACTGAAGCTTTCTTT	CASSSLYTEAFF
TRBJ2-7	-	-	TRBV12-3/TRBV12-4	TGTGCCAGCAGTTTAGTAGGTGTTTACGAGCAGTACTTC	CASSLVGVYEQYF
TRBJ2-4	-	-	TRBV20-1	TGCAGTGCGGAACTACTAGCCAAAAACATTCAGTACTTC	CSAELLAKNIQYF
TRBJ2-2	-	few	TRBV7-6	TGTGCTAGCAGCTTAGAGGACGGGACCGGGGAGCTGTTTTTT	CASSLEDGTGELFF
TRBJ2-7	-	-	TRBV30	TGTGCCTGGAGTGCCGATCGACTGTCCTACGAGCAGTACTTC	CAWSADRLSYEQYF
TRBJ2-4	-	few	TRBV5-1	TGCGCCAGCAGCTTGGATTACGGGACGGACAGCCGACTAGCCAAAAACATTCAGTACTTC	CASSLDYGTDSRLAKNIQYF
TRBJ2-7	TRBD1	many	TRBV30	TGTGCCTGGAGTGTCGGGACAGCCGGGGAGGAGCAGTACTTC	CAWSVGTAGEEQYF
TRBJ1-6	TRBD1	few	TRBV3-1	TGTGCCAGCAGCCTGGGGACAGCGAATTCACCCCTCCACTTT	CASSLGTANSPLHF
TRBJ2-7	-	few	TRBV20-1	TGCAGTGCTACCGGGCCCGGCTACGAGCAGTACTTC	CSATGPGYEQYF
TRBJ1-3	-	few	TRBV3-1	TGTGCCAGCAGCCAAGAAGGGAGGGTCCGAAACACCATATATTTT	CASSQEGRVRNTIYF
TRBJ1-1	-	many	TRBV28	TGTGCCAGCAGCTCTCTAGGGTACACTGAAGCTTTCTTT	CASSSLGYTEAFF
TRBJ2-5	TRBD2	-	TRBV9	TGTGCCAGCAGCGTAGCTTCAGCGGGAGGGCCAGAGACCCAGTACTTC	CASSVASAGGPETQYF
TRBJ1-4	-	many	TRBV7-2	TGTGCCAGCAGCCCCGTGCAGAGAACTAATGAAAAACTGTTTTTT	CASSPVQRTNEKLFF
TRBJ2-5	TRBD1	-	TRBV4-1	TGCGCCAGCAGCCATTTGGGACAGGGGGCGAAGACCCAGTACTTC	CASSHLGQGAKTQYF
TRBJ2-2	-	few	TRBV14	TGTGCCAGCAGTCAAACAGGGACGAACACCGGGGAGCTGTTTTTT	CASSQTGTNTGELFF
TRBJ1-1	-	-	TRBV27	TGTGCCAGCAGTGCTTTGGGGGTAGGTGAAGCTTTCTTT	CASSALGVGEAFF
TRBJ1-5	-	many	TRBV2	TGTGCCAGCAGGAAAGGGCCATATAGCAATCAGCCCCAGCATTTT	CASRKGPYSNQPQHF
TRBJ2-7	TRBD1	many	TRBV20-1	TGCAGTGCTAGACCCGGGACAGGGGCGACCTACGAGCAGTACTTC	CSARPGTGATYEQYF
TRBJ1-1	-	many	TRBV30	TGTGCCTGGAGTGTGGGGGTTTACACTGAAGCTTTCTTT	CAWSVGVYTEAFF
TRBJ1-3	-	-	TRBV7-9	TGTGCCAGCAGCTACGGACACGTCCGGGACACCATATATTTT	CASSYGHVRDTIYF
TRBJ1-1	-	many	TRBV6-1	TGTGCCAGCAAAGATTGGAACACTGAAGCTTTCTTT	CASKDWNTEAFF